One and the same sample provided the 28 T cell receptor beta chains below, sequenced in a study of T cell responses to AZD1222 COVID-19 vaccine. Profiling relied on immunoSEQ multiplex PCR, and the TCRdb table lists in-frame clones only, not all of them. The data contain around 110,000 clones, almost 95% of them seen just once; the ten biggest clones take up over 1.5%. The sequences come from peripheral blood, collected on day 0 of AZD1222 vaccination. The receptors were sampled from an adult in good health.

The rearrangement uses TRBV2 and TRBJ1-3, with D maybe TRBD1 (5 bases). The CDR3 runs to 16 residues. V dropped 0 bases and J dropped 4 bases, with 13 bases sitting between them. Germline V gives CDR1 SNHLY, CDR2 FYNNEI. CDR3 sequence: CASSEAAGNHGNTIYF. The CDR3 DNA reads TGTGCCAGCAGTGAAGCCGCAGGGAACCACGGAAACACCATATATTTT.

The chain uses TRBV5-1 and TRBJ2-7; D tentatively reads TRBD1 or TRBD2 (5 bases each). The CDR3 extends over 14 amino acids. CDR1 and CDR2 (germline): SGHRS, YFSETQ. V gave up 0 bases and J gave up 2 bases, with 9 bases separating them. The CDR3 sequence is CASSLGDAAYEQYV. CDR3 DNA sequence: TGCGCCAGCAGCTTGGGGGACGCGGCCTACGAGCAGTACGTC.

The chain combines TRBV11-2 with TRBJ2-3; 13 bases are a match to TRBD2. Germline lookup yields CDR1 SGHAT and CDR2 FQNNGV. The CDR3 extends over 15 amino acids. J was trimmed by 3 bases and V by 6 bases; bases with no gene match: 3. In DNA form, the CDR3 reads TGTGCCAGCAGATTACTAGCGGGGGGGACAGATACGCAGTATTTT. Translating gives CASRLLAGGTDTQYF. Combining the CDR3 with reference TRBV11-2 and TRBJ2-3 gives the whole variable domain EAGVAQSPRYKIIEKRQSVAFWCNPISGHATLYWYQQILGQGPKLLIQFQNNGVVDDSQLPKDRFSAERLKGVDSTLKIQPAKLEDSAVYLCASRLLAGGTDTQYFGPGTRLTVL.

The chain combines TRBV6-2 or TRBV6-3 with TRBJ2-5; 7 bases align to TRBD1. The CDR3 has 16 residues. Germline CDR1 and CDR2: MNHEY and SVGEGT. Germline trimming cut 6 bases from V and 1 base from J; bases unmatched to any gene: 11. The CDR3 spells CASSLTGLGLQETQYF. The CDR3, as DNA: TGTGCCAGCAGCTTGACAGGGCTGGGGCTCCAAGAGACCCAGTACTTC.

The chain has TRBV7-2 and TRBJ1-2; TRBD1 aligns across 9 bases. The ends lost 5 bases at V and 1 base at J; junction bases unmatched: 14. Germline V gives CDR1 SGHTA, CDR2 FQGNSA. The CDR3 has 18 amino acids. The CDR3 loop is CASSANGQGPPLNYGYTF. The DNA for the CDR3 is TGTGCCAGCAGCGCCAACGGACAGGGGCCCCCTCTTAACTATGGCTACACCTTC.

The chain employs TRBV6-5 and TRBJ1-6; D is uncertain. Germline CDR1 MNHEY, CDR2 SVGAGI. Trimming took 4 bases from V and 2 from J, leaving 9 bases between them. The CDR3 is 15 residues long. The CDR3 protein is CASSLSTPYNSPLHF. In nucleotides, the CDR3 is TGTGCCAGCAGTTTATCAACTCCCTATAATTCACCCCTCCACTTT.

The rearrangement uses TRBV10-3 and TRBJ1-2; D is unclear. V was clipped by 3 bases and J by 10 bases, with 18 bases between them. Looked up from germline, CDR1 is ENHRY and CDR2 is SYGVKD. The CDR3 is 14 residues long. The CDR3 sequence is CAISDPDRTVLYTF. DNA of the CDR3: TGTGCCATCAGTGACCCGGACCGAACAGTGCTCTACACCTTC.

The gene calls are TRBV2 and TRBJ1-1; TRBD1 agrees at 7 bases. J lost 0 bases, V lost 7 bases, and 8 bases had no gene match. CDR3 length equals 15 residues. Germline V CDR1 and CDR2: SNHLY, FYNNEI. CDR3 loop: CASTRGQGVNTEAFF. As DNA, the CDR3 is TGTGCCAGCACCCGTGGTCAGGGGGTGAACACTGAAGCTTTCTTT.

The chain recombines TRBV10-3 with TRBJ1-2, with TRBD1 as a possible D gene (6 bases). This CDR3 is 12 amino acids long. Germline CDR1 and CDR2: ENHRY and SYGVKD. Trimming left V 7 bases short and J 5 bases short, with 11 bases between. The CDR3 sequence: CAIMDGTYGYTF. Here the CDR3 DNA reads TGTGCCATCATGGACGGGACATATGGCTACACCTTC.

This clone was seen once. The chain is built from TRBV19 and TRBJ2-4; either TRBD1 or TRBD2 may fit D (5 bases each). Per the germline V gene, CDR1 is LNHDA and CDR2 is SQIVND (reference sequence). Trimming stripped 8 bases from V and 0 bases from J, with 11 bases between. The CDR3 extends over 14 amino acids. CDR3 sequence: CASGDLLAKNIQYF. The CDR3 region has the DNA TGTGCCAGTGGGGACCTACTAGCCAAAAACATTCAGTACTTC.

This clone appeared a single time. The chain carries TRBV19 and TRBJ1-1, with D hard to call. V was cut by 5 bases and J by 1 base, with 8 bases left in between. This CDR3 has 13 amino acids. Germline values: CDR1 LNHDA, CDR2 SQIVND (reference sequence). In nucleotides, the CDR3 is TGTGCCAGTAGTTTTCGACCGAACACTGAAGCTTTCTTT. Translating it yields CASSFRPNTEAFF.

V gene TRBV19 combines with J gene TRBJ1-5, with TRBD1 matching 7 bases. The CDR3 is made up of 14 amino acids. The V gene's germline CDR1 is LNHDA and CDR2 SQIVND (reference sequence). Trimming cost V 5 bases and J 4 bases; bases outside gene matches: 5. The CDR3 spells CASSQTGENQPQHF. In DNA form, the CDR3 reads TGTGCCAGTAGTCAAACAGGGGAGAATCAGCCCCAGCATTTT.

V gene TRBV6-1 combines with J gene TRBJ1-1, with unresolved D. Germline V gives CDR1 MNHNS, CDR2 SASEGT. The CDR3 sequence is 14 residues long. The V end lost 3 bases, the J end lost 1 base, and 9 bases lay between the germline ends. This CDR3 is CASSERAWNTEAFF. In DNA form, the CDR3 reads TGTGCCAGCAGTGAGAGAGCGTGGAACACTGAAGCTTTCTTT.

V gene TRBV4-3 combines with J gene TRBJ2-1; D tentatively reads TRBD1 or TRBD2 (5 bases each). Germline lookup yields CDR1 LGHNA and CDR2 YSLEER. The CDR3 is 18 amino acids. V was trimmed by 0 bases and J by 0 bases, leaving 15 bases between them. The CDR3 DNA reads as TGCGCCAGCAGCCAAGAGGGCCAGGGACCGAGCTCCTACAATGAGCAGTTCTTC. It codes for CASSQEGQGPSSYNEQFF.

V and J are TRBV29-1 and TRBJ1-2, with 8 nucleotides matching TRBD1. V was pared by 3 bases and J by 4 bases, with 10 bases of the junction left unmatched. Germline V gene sequence: CDR1 SQVTM, CDR2 ANQGSEA. CDR3 length: 15 residues. CDR3 DNA sequence: TGCAGCGTTGATTCACAGGGGGGGATCGCCTATGGCTACACCTTC. It encodes CSVDSQGGIAYGYTF.

The chain has TRBV6-5 and TRBJ1-2; D gene ambiguous. Germline loops: CDR1 MNHEY, CDR2 SVGAGI. Trimming cost V 5 bases and J 5 bases, with 15 bases left between them. The CDR3 length is 14 residues. The CDR3 loop reads CASSNRNLGYGYTF. CDR3 bases: TGTGCCAGCAGTAACAGAAACTTGGGGTATGGCTACACCTTC.

This sequence joins TRBV5-1 and TRBJ1-5; D is unresolved. Germline CDR1 reads SGHRS; CDR2 reads YFSETQ. The germline V and J ends were trimmed by 0 bases and 6 bases, with 7 bases remaining between them. CDR3 length: 13 amino acids. Written as DNA, the CDR3 is TGCGCCAGCAGCTTGGCCGAGGGTCAGCCCCAGCATTTT. Protein product: CASSLAEGQPQHF.

The rearrangement links TRBV20-1 to TRBJ1-6; D is possibly TRBD1 (6 bases). V lost 3 bases, J lost 2 bases, and 17 bases lay in between. This CDR3 comprises 17 residues. CDR1 and CDR2 from the germline V gene are DFQATT and SNEGSKA (reference sequence). CDR3 protein: CSASAQNGQTYNSPLHF. In DNA form, the CDR3 reads TGCAGTGCTAGTGCACAAAACGGACAGACCTATAATTCACCCCTCCACTTT.

The chain joins TRBV5-1 to TRBJ1-4; D is unresolved. CDR1 and CDR2 (germline): SGHRS, YFSETQ. V was clipped by 4 bases and J by 3 bases, with 13 bases between them. This CDR3 region has 15 residues. The CDR3 coding sequence is TGCGCCAGCAGCCTTGGCGACGGACCTAATGAAAAACTGTTTTTT. Translation gives CASSLGDGPNEKLFF.

The chain combines TRBV7-9 with TRBJ2-5; 7 bases fit TRBD1. J gave up 4 bases and V 4 bases, and 6 bases lay outside the gene matches. CDR1 and CDR2 from the germline V gene are SEHNR and FQNEAQ (reference sequence). This CDR3 is built from 14 residues. CDR3 bases: TGTGCCAGCAGCTGGAGGACAGGAGGAGAGACCCAGTACTTC. It yields the protein CASSWRTGGETQYF.

J is TRBJ1-1 and V is TRBV7-9; D remains ambiguous. Germline values: CDR1 SEHNR, CDR2 FQNEAQ (reference sequence). Trimming removed 1 base at V and 6 bases at J, with 15 bases between. The CDR3 extends over 15 amino acids. CDR3 sequence: CASSLEAGSVPEAFF. Written as DNA, the CDR3 is TGTGCCAGCAGCTTAGAGGCGGGATCGGTACCTGAAGCTTTCTTT.

The chain combines TRBV11-2 with TRBJ1-6; D not certain. The CDR3 length is 13 residues. Per germline, CDR1 SGHAT and CDR2 FQNNGV. V was cut by 4 bases and J by 13 bases, with 14 bases left in between. CDR3 protein: CASSSTQRRPLHF. Written as DNA, the CDR3 is TGTGCCAGCAGCTCTACCCAAAGGCGGCCCCTCCACTTT.

The chain carries TRBV18 and TRBJ1-5; D may be TRBD1 (5 bases). V lost 4 bases and J 5 bases, leaving 9 bases between the germline ends. Germline lookup yields CDR1 KGHSH and CDR2 LQKENI. This CDR3 region has 13 residues. The chain's CDR3 is CASSQGRDQPQHF. CDR3 nucleotide sequence: TGTGCCAGCTCACAGGGGAGAGATCAGCCCCAGCATTTT.

This clone was seen just once. J is TRBJ2-2 and V is TRBV6-6, with 7 bases aligning to TRBD2. The CDR3 is 13 amino acids. Germline loops: CDR1 MNHNY, CDR2 SVGAGI (reference sequence). J was trimmed by 6 bases and V by 7 bases; bases with no gene match: 5. CDR3 sequence (DNA): TGTGCCAGCACCCCCCGGGAGGCCGGGGAGCTGTTTTTT. Encoded protein: CASTPREAGELFF.

The chain uses TRBV19 and TRBJ2-7; D unresolved. CDR3 length: 10 amino acids. CDR1 and CDR2 from the germline V gene are LNHDA and SQIVND (reference sequence). The germline V and J ends were trimmed by 10 bases and 0 bases, with 4 bases remaining between them. CDR3 DNA sequence: TGTGCCATTCCCTCCTACGAGCAGTACGTC. Translating it yields CAIPSYEQYV.

The rearrangement links TRBV2 to TRBJ1-2; TRBD1 matches 7 bases. CDR1 is SNHLY and CDR2 is FYNNEI in the germline V gene. With 6 bases clipped from V and 1 base from J, the junction kept 5 bases outside the gene matches. The CDR3 has 14 residues. The CDR3 protein is CASRGDSLNYGYTF. The CDR3 coding sequence is TGTGCCAGCAGGGGGGACAGTCTTAACTATGGCTACACCTTC. Combining the CDR3 with reference TRBV2 and TRBJ1-2 gives the whole variable domain EPEVTQTPSHQVTQMGQEVILRCVPISNHLYFYWYRQILGQKVEFLVSFYNNEISEKSEIFDDQFSVERPDGSNFTLKIRSTKLEDSAMYFCASRGDSLNYGYTFGSGTRLTVV.

V gene TRBV24-1 combines with J gene TRBJ2-2; the D call may be TRBD1 or TRBD2 (5 bases each). Trimming removed 3 bases from V and 5 bases from J, with 15 bases in between. The CDR3 extends over 16 amino acids. Germline values: CDR1 KGHDR, CDR2 SFDVKD. The CDR3 loop is CATSDPRDPTTGELFF. The DNA of the CDR3 is TGTGCCACCAGTGATCCCCGGGACCCCACGACCGGGGAGCTGTTTTTT.

The chain has TRBV7-2 and TRBJ2-7; 9 positions match TRBD1. The CDR3 is made up of 14 amino acids. V shed 5 bases, J shed 7 bases, and the junction held 9 bases outside the gene matches. Looked up from germline, CDR1 is SGHTA and CDR2 is FQGNSA. The CDR3 spells CASSNSQGAGEQYV. The CDR3 bases are TGTGCCAGCAGCAATTCACAGGGGGCGGGTGAGCAGTACGTC.